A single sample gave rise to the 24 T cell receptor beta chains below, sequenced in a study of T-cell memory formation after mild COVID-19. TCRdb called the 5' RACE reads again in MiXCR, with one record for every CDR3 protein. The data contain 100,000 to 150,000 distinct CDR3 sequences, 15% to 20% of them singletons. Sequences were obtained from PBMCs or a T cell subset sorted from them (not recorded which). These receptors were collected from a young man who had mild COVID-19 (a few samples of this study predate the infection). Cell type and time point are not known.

The CDR3 protein is CASSLAGPDTYNEQFF. The CDR3 DNA reads TGTGCCAGCAGCTTAGCGGGGCCTGATACCTACAATGAGCAGTTCTTC. The rearrangement uses TRBV7-2 and TRBJ2-1, with D perhaps matching TRBD1 (5 bases). Germline loops: CDR1 SGHTA, CDR2 FQGNSA. The V end was cut by 0 bases, the J end by 2 bases, with 11 bases between. The CDR3 covers 16 residues.

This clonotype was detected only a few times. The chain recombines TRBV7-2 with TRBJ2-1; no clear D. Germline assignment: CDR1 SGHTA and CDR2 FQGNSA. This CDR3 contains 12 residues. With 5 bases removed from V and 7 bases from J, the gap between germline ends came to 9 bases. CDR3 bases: TGTGCCAGCAGCCCGCAGGAGAATGAGCAGTTCTTC. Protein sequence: CASSPQENEQFF.

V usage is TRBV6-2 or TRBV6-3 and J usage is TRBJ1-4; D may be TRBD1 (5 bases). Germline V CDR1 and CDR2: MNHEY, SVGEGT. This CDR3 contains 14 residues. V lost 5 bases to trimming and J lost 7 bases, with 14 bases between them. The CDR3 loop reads CASSGVGRGEKLFF. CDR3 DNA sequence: TGTGCCAGCAGTGGGGTGGGGCGAGGTGAAAAACTGTTTTTT.

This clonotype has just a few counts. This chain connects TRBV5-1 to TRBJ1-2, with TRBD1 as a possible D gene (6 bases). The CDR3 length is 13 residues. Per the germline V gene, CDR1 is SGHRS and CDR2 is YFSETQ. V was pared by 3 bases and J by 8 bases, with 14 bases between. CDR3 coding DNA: TGCGCCAGCAGCTCCGCAGGGGACGGGGGCTACACCTTC. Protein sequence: CASSSAGDGGYTF.

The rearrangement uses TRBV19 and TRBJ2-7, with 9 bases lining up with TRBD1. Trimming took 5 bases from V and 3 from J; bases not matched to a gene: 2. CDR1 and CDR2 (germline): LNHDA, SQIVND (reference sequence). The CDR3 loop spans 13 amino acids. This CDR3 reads CASSGQGYYEQYF. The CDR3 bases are TGTGCCAGTAGTGGACAGGGGTACTACGAGCAGTACTTC.

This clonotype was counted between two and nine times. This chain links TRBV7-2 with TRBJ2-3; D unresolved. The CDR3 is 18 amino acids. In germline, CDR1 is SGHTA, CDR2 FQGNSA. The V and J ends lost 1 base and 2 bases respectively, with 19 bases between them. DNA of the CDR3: TGTGCCAGCAGCTTAGAATTGGTGAGGCCCCTAAACACAGATACGCAGTATTTT. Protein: CASSLELVRPLNTDTQYF.

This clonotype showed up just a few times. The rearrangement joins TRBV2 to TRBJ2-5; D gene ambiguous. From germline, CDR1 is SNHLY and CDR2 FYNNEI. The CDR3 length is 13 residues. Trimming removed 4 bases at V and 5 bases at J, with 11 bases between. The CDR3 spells CASSVISQETQYF. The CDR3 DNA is TGTGCCAGCAGTGTCATTTCCCAGGAGACCCAGTACTTC.

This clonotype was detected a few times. DNA for the CDR3: TGCGCCAGCAGCCAGACAGGGGGGGAGACCCAGTACTTC. Translated: CASSQTGGETQYF. This chain joins TRBV4-1 and TRBJ2-5; TRBD1 matches 9 bases. Germline V gene data show CDR1 as MGHRA and CDR2 as YSYEKL. This CDR3 has 13 amino acids. V shed 3 bases, J shed 5 bases, and the junction held 1 base outside the gene matches.

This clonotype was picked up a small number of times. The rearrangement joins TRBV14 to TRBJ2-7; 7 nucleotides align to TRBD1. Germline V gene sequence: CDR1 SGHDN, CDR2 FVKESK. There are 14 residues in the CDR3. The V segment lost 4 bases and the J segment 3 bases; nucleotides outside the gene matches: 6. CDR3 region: CASSPRWDSYEQYV. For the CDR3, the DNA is TGTGCCAGCAGCCCCCGATGGGACAGCTACGAGCAGTACGTC.

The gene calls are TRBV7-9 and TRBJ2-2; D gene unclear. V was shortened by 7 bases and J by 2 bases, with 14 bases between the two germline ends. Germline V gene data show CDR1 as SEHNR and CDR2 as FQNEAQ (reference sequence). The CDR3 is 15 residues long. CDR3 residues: CASIPRGRNTGELFF. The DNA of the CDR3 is TGTGCCAGCATCCCGAGAGGTCGCAACACCGGGGAGCTGTTTTTT.

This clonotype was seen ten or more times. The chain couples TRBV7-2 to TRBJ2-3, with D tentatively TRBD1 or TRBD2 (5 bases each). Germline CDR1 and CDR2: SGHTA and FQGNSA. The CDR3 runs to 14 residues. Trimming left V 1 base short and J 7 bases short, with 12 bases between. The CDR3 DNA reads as TGTGCCAGCAGCTTAGAGGTGGGACGGAATACGCAGTATTTT. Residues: CASSLEVGRNTQYF.

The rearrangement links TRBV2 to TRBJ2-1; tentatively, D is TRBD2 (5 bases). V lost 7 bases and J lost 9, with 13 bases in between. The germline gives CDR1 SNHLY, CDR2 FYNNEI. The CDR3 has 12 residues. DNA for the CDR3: TGTGCCAGCAACGACTACCGGGGTGAGCAGTTCTTC. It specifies CASNDYRGEQFF.

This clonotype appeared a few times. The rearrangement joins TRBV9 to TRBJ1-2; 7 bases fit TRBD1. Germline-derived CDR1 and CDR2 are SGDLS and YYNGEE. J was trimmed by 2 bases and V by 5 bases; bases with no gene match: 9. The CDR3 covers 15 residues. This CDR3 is CASRPGTGANYGYTF. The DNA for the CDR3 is TGTGCCAGCAGACCAGGCACAGGGGCGAACTATGGCTACACCTTC.

CDR3 coding DNA: TGTGCCAGCAGTGGGCAGCTAAATTCACCCCTCCACTTT. As protein: CASSGQLNSPLHF. The gene calls are TRBV2 and TRBJ1-6; the D is unclear. The V gene's germline CDR1 is SNHLY and CDR2 FYNNEI. CDR3 length: 13 amino acids. Trimming removed 4 bases from V and 7 bases from J, with 8 bases in between.

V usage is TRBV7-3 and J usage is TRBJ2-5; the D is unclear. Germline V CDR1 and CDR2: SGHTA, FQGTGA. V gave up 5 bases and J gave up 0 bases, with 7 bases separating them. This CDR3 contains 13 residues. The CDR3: CASSQLHQETQYF. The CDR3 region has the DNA TGTGCCAGCAGCCAACTGCACCAAGAGACCCAGTACTTC.

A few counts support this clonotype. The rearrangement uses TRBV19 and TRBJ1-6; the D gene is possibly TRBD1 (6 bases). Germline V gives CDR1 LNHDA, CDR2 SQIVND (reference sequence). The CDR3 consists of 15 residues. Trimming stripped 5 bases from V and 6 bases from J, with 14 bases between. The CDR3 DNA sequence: TGTGCCAGTAGTTACGGCTCAGGGGTTAATTCACCCCTCCACTTT. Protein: CASSYGSGVNSPLHF.

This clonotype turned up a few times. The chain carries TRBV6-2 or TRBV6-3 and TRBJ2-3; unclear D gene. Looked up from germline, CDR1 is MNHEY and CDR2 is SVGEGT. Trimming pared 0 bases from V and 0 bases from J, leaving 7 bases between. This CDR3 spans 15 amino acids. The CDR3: CASSYSGGSTDTQYF. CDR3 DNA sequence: TGTGCCAGCAGTTACTCTGGCGGTAGCACAGATACGCAGTATTTT.

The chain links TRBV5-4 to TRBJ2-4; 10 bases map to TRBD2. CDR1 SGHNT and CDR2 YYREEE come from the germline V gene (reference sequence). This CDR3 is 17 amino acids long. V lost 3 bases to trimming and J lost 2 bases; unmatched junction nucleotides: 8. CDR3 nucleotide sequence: TGTGCCAGCAGCTCCGTTGCTAGCGGGGGTTCCAAAAACATTCAGTACTTC. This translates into CASSSVASGGSKNIQYF.

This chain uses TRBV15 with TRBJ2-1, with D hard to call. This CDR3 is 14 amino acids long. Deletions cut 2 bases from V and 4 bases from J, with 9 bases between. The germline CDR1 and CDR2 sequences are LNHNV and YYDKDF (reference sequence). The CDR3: CATSRPGRYNEQFF. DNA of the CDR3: TGTGCCACCAGCAGACCGGGCAGATACAATGAGCAGTTCTTC.

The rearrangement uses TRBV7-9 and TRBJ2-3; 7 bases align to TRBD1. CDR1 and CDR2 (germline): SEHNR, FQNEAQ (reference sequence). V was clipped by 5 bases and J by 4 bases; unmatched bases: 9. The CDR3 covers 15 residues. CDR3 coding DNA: TGTGCCAGCAGCGGCTACAGGGGTCGCGCAGATACGCAGTATTTT. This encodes CASSGYRGRADTQYF.

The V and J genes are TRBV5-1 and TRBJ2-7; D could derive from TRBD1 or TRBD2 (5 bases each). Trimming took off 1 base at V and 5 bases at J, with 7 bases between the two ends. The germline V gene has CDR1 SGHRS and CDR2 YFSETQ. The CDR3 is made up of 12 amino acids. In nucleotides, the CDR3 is TGCGCCAGCAGCTTGATGGGGGACGAGCAGTACTTC. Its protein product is CASSLMGDEQYF.

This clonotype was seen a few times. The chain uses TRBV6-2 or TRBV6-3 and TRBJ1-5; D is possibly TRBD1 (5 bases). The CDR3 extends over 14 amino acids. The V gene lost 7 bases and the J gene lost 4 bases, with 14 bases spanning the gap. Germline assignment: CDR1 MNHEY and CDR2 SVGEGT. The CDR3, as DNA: TGTGCCAGCACGGCCGGGGGACTAAATCAGCCCCAGCATTTT. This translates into CASTAGGLNQPQHF.

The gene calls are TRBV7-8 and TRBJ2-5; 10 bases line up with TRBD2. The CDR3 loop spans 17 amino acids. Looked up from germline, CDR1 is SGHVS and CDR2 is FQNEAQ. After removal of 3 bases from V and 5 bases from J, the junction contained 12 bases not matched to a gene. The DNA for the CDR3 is TGTGCCAGCAGCTTGCAAATTTCGCTAGCGGGGGTGGAGACCCAGTACTTC. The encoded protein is CASSLQISLAGVETQYF.

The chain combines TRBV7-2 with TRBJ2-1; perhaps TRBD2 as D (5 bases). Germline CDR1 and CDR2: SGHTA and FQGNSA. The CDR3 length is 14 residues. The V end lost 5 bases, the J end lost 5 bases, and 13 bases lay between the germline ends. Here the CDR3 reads CASSLGPRDNEQFF. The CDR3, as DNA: TGTGCCAGCAGCCTTGGACCGAGGGACAATGAGCAGTTCTTC.